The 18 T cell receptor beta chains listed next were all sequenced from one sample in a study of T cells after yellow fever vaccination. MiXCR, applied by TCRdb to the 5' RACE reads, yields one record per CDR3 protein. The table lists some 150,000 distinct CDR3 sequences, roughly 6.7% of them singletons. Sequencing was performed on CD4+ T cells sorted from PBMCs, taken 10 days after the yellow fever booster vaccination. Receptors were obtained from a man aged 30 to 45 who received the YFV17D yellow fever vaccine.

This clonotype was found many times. CDR3 region: CSASGDLLREQYF. In DNA form, the CDR3 reads TGCAGTGCCAGCGGGGACCTCTTGCGGGAGCAGTACTTC. The V call is TRBV20-1, the J call TRBJ2-7; 7 bases line up with TRBD2. Germline V gene data show CDR1 as DFQATT and CDR2 as SNEGSKA (reference sequence). This CDR3 spans 13 amino acids. The ends lost 6 bases at V and 7 bases at J; junction bases unmatched: 12.

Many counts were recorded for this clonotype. CDR3 coding DNA: TGCAGTGCTAGAGATCGGCAAATGGGTAGCGGTCCCTACGAGCAGTACTTC. Translating it yields CSARDRQMGSGPYEQYF. The gene calls are TRBV20-1 and TRBJ2-7, with a possible D match to TRBD2 (6 bases). The V and J ends lost 0 bases and 2 bases respectively, with 20 bases between them. Per germline, CDR1 DFQATT and CDR2 SNEGSKA (reference sequence). This CDR3 comprises 17 residues.

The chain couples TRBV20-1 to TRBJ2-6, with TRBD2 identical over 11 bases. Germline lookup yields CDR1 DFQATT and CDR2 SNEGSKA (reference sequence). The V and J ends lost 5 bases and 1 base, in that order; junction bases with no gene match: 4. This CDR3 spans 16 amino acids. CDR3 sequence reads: CSAGRLAGSGANVLTF. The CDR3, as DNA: TGCAGTGCTGGGCGACTAGCGGGATCTGGGGCCAACGTCCTGACTTTC.

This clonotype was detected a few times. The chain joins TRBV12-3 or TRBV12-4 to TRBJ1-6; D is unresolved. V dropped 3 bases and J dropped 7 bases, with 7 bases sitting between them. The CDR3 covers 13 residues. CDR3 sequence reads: CASSLGTNSPLHF. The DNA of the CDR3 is TGTGCCAGCAGTTTGGGCACAAATTCACCCCTCCACTTT.

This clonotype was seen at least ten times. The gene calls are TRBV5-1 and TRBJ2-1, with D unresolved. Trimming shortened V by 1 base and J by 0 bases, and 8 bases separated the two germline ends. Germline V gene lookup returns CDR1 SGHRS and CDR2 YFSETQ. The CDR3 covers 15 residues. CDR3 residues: CASSLSPSSYNEQFF. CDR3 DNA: TGCGCCAGCAGCTTGAGTCCGAGCTCCTACAATGAGCAGTTCTTC.

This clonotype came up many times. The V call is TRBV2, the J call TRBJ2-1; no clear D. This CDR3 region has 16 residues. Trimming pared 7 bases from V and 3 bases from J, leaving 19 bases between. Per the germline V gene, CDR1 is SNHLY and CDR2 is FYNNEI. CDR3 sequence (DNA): TGTGCCAGCAACGAATCTCCGGGTACGAGCTACAATGAGCAGTTCTTC. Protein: CASNESPGTSYNEQFF.

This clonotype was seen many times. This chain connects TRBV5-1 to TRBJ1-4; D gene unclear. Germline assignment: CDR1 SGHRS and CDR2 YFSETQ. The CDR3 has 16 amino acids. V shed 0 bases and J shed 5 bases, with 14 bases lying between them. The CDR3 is CASSLDQLGLNEKLFF. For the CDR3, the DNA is TGCGCCAGCAGCTTGGACCAGCTTGGCTTAAATGAAAAACTGTTTTTT.

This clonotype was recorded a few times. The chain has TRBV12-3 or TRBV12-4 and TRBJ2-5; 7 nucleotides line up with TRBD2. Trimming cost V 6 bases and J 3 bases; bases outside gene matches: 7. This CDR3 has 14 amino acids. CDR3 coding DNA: TGTGCCAGCAGCCAAGTGGGAGGGGAAGAGACCCAGTACTTC. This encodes CASSQVGGEETQYF.

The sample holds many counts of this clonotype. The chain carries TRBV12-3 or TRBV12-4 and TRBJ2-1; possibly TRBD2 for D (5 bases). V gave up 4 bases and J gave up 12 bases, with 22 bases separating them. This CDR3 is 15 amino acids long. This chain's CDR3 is CASSSPYLRAEGQFF. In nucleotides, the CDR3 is TGTGCCAGCAGTTCCCCCTACCTCCGGGCAGAGGGGCAGTTCTTC.

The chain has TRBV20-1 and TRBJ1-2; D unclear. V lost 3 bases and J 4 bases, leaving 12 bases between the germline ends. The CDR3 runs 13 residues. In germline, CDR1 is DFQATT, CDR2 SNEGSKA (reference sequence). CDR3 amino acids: CSASEESLYGYTF. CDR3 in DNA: TGCAGTGCTAGTGAGGAATCCCTCTATGGCTACACCTTC.

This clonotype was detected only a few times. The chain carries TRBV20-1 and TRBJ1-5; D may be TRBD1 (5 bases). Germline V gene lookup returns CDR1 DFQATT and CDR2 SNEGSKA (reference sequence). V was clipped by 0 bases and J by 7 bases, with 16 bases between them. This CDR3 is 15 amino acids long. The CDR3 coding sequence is TGCAGTGCTAGAGATGCGCAGGGAGGTTGGCAGCCCCAGCATTTT. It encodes CSARDAQGGWQPQHF.

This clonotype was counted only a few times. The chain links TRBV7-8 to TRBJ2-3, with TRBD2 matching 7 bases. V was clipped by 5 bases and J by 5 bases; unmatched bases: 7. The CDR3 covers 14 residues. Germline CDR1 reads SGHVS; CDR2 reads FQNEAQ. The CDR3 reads CASSTRELGDTQYF. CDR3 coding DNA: TGTGCCAGCAGCACGCGGGAGCTGGGAGATACGCAGTATTTT.

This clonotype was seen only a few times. The CDR3 DNA reads TGTGCCACCAGTGAATCGATTTCGGAGCCCCAGCATTTT. Translated: CATSESISEPQHF. This chain links TRBV24-1 with TRBJ1-5; D is uncertain. CDR1 and CDR2 from the germline V gene are KGHDR and SFDVKD. V was cut by 4 bases and J by 8 bases, with 11 bases left in between. This CDR3 comprises 13 residues.

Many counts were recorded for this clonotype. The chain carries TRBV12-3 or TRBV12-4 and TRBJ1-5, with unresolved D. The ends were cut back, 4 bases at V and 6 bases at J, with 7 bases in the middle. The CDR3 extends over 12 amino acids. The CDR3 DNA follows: TGTGCCAGCAGTTATCAGACTCAGCCCCAGCATTTT. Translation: CASSYQTQPQHF.

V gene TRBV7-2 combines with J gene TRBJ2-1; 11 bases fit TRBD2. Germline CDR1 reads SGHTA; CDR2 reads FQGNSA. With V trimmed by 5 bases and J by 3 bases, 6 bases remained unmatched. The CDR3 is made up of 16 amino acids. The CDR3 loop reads CASSPATSGGYNEQFF. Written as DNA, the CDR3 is TGTGCCAGCAGCCCAGCAACTAGCGGGGGCTACAATGAGCAGTTCTTC. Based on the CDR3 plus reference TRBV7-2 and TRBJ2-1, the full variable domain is GAGVSQSPSNKVTEKGKDVELRCDPISGHTALYWYRQSLGQGLEFLIYFQGNSAPDKSGLPSDRFSAERTGGSVSTLTIQRTQQEDSAVYLCASSPATSGGYNEQFFGPGTRLTVL.

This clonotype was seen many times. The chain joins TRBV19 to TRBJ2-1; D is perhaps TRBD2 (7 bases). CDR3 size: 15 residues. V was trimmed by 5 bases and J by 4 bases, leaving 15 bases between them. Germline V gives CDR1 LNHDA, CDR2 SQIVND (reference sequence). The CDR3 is CASSFAGAGYNEQFF. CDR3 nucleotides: TGTGCCAGTAGTTTCGCGGGGGCAGGATACAATGAGCAGTTCTTC.

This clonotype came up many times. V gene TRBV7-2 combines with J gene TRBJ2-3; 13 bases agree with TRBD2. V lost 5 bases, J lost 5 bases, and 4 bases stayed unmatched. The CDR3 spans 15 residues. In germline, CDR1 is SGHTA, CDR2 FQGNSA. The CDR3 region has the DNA TGTGCCAGCAGCGCCACTAGCGGGAGGGTAGATACGCAGTATTTT. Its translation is CASSATSGRVDTQYF.

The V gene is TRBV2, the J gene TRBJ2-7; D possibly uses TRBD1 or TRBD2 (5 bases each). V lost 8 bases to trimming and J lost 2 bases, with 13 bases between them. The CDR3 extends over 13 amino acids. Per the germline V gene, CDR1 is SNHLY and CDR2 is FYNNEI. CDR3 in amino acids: CASLRDLAYEQYF. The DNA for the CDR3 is TGTGCCAGCTTAAGGGACCTAGCCTACGAGCAGTACTTC.